This T cell receptor beta chain was captured in a study of PD-1 blockade in classical Hodgkin lymphoma. General study points: Healthy donors were reported to have higher baseline TCR diversity than newly diagnosed patients. The origin of the repertoire differences remains undefined, with disease activity or prior therapy as possible causes.

This sample's time point: newly diagnosed, previously untreated cHL patient sample. With magnetic negative selection, CD4+ T cells were purified from PBMCs that had been thawed. Data came from immunoSEQ multiplex PCR; TCRdb stores just in-frame clones and leaves some out. This table holds fewer than 20,000 clones, about four fifths found once. As regards this clone: The antigen remains unidentified.

The V gene's germline CDR1 is MNHNY and CDR2 SVGAGI (reference sequence). The CDR3 is made up of 13 amino acids. With 6 bases removed from V and 6 bases from J, the gap between germline ends came to 12 bases. The material sequenced was CD4+ T cells from blood. The chain employs TRBV6-6 and TRBJ2-4; D remains unclear. This clonotype was sampled from a human donor with classical Hodgkin lymphoma. CDR3 amino acids: CASRPDGTNIQYF. The CDR3 DNA reads as TGTGCCAGCAGACCAGACGGAACAAACATTCAGTACTTC.